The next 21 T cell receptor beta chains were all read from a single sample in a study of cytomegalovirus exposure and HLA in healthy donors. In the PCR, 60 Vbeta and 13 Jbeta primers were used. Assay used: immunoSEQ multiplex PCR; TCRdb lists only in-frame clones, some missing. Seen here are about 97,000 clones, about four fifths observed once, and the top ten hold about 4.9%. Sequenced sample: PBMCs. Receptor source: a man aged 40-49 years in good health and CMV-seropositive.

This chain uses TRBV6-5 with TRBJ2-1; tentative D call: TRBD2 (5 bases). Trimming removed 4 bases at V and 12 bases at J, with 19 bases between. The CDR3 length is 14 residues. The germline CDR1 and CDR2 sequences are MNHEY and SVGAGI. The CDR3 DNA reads TGTGCCAGCAGTTCCACGGTGGCGGTAGGAGGGCAGTTCTTC. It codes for CASSSTVAVGGQFF.

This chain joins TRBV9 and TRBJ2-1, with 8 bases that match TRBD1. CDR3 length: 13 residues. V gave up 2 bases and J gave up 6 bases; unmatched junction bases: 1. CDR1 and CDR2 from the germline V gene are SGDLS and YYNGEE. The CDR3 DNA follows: TGTGCCAGCAGCGTGACAGGGGTCAATGAGCAGTTCTTC. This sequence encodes CASSVTGVNEQFF.

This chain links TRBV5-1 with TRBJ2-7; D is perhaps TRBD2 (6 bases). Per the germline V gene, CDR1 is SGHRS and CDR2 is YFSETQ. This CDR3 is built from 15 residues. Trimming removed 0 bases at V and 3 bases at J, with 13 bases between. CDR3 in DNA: TGCGCCAGCAGCTTGGGCGGCGGGGCACTCTACGAGCAGTACTTC. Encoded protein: CASSLGGGALYEQYF.

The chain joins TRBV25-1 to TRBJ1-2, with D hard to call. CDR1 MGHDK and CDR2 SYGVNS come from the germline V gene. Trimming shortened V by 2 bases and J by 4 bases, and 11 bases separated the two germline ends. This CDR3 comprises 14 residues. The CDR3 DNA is TGTGCCAGCAGTGAACAGGATAAATTCTATGGCTACACCTTC. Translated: CASSEQDKFYGYTF.

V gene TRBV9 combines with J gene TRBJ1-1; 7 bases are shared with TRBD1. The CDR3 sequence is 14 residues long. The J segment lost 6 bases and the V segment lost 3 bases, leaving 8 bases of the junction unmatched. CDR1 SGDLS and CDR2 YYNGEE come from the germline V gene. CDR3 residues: CASSAVPTGAEAFF. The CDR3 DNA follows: TGTGCCAGCAGCGCCGTCCCTACAGGGGCTGAAGCTTTCTTT.

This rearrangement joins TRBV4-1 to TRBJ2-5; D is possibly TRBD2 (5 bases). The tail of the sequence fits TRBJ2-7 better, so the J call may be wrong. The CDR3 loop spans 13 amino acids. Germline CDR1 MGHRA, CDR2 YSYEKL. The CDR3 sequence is CASSQDRGYEQYF. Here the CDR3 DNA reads TGCGCCAGCAGCCAAGATCGAGGGTACGAGCAGTACTTC.

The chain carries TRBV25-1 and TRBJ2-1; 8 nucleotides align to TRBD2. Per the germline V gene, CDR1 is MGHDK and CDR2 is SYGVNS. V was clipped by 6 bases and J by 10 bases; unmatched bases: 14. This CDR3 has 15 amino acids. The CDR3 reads CASRVGTGGPVEQFF. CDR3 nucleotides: TGTGCCAGCAGAGTAGGCACGGGAGGGCCGGTCGAGCAGTTCTTC.

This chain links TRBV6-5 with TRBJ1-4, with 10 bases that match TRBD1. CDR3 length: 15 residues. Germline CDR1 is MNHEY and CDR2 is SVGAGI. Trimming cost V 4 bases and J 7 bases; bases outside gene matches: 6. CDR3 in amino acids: CASSLTGGEFEKLFF. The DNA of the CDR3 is TGTGCCAGCAGTTTGACAGGGGGCGAATTTGAAAAACTGTTTTTT.

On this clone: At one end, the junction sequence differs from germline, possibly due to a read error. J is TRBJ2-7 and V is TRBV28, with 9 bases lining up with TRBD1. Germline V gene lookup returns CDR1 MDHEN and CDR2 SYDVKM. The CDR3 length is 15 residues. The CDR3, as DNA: TGTGTCAGCAGGGCCGGGACAGGGAGCTCCTACGAGCAGTACTTC. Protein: CVSRAGTGSSYEQYF.

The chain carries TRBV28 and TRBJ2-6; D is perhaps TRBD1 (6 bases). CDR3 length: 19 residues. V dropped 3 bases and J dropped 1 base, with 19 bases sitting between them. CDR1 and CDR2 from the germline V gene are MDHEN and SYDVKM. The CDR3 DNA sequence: TGTGCCAGCAGTTTTCTCAGACAGGCCTCATTTTCTGGGGCCAACGTCCTGACTTTC. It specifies CASSFLRQASFSGANVLTF.

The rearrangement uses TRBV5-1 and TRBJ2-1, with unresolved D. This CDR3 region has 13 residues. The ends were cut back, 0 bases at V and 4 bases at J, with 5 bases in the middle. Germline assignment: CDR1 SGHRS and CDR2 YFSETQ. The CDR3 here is CASSLDRYNEQFF. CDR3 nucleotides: TGCGCCAGCAGCTTGGACAGATACAATGAGCAGTTCTTC. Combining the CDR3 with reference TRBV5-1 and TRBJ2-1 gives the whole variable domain KAGVTQTPRYLIKTRGQQVTLSCSPISGHRSVSWYQQTPGQGLQFLFEYFSETQRNKGNFPGRFSGRQFSNSRSEMNVSTLELGDSALYLCASSLDRYNEQFFGPGTRLTVL.

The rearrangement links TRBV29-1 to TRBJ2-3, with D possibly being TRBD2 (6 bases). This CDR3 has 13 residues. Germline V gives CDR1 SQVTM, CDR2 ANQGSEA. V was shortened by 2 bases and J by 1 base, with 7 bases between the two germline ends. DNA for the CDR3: TGCAGCGTTGAAATAGCGGGCACAGATACGCAGTATTTT. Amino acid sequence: CSVEIAGTDTQYF.

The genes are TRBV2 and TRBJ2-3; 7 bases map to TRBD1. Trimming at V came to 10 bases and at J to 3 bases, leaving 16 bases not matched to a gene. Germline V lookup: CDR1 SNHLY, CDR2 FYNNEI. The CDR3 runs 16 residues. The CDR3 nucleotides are TGTGCCAACAGACAGGGATGGGGAGTAAAAACAGATACGCAGTATTTT. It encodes CANRQGWGVKTDTQYF.

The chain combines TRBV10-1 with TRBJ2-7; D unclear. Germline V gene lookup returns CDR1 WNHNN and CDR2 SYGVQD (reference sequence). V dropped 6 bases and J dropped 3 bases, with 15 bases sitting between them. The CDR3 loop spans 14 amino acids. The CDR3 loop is CASSPVSGGYEQYF. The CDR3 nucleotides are TGCGCCAGCAGCCCGGTGAGTGGTGGCTACGAGCAGTACTTC.

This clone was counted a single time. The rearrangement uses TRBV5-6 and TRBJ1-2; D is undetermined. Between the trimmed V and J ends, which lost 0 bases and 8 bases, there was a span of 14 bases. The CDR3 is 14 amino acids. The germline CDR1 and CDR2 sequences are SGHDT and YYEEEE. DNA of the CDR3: TGTGCCAGCAGCTTGGTTATGGCCTCGGGGGGCTACACCTTC. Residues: CASSLVMASGGYTF. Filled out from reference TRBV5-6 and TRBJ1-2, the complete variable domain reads DAGVTQSPTHLIKTRGQQVTLRCSPKSGHDTVSWYQQALGQGPQFIFQYYEEEERQRGNFPDRFSGHQFPNYSSELNVNALLLGDSALYLCASSLVMASGGYTFGSGTRLTVV.

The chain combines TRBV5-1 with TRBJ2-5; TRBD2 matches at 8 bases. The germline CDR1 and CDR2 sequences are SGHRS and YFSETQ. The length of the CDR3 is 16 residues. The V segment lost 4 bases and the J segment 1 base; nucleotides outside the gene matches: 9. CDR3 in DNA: TGCGCCAGCAGCCCTTCGGGGGGGAATCTCCAAGAGACCCAGTACTTC. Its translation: CASSPSGGNLQETQYF. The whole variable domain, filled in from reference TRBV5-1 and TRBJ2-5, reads KAGVTQTPRYLIKTRGQQVTLSCSPISGHRSVSWYQQTPGQGLQFLFEYFSETQRNKGNFPGRFSGRQFSNSRSEMNVSTLELGDSALYLCASSPSGGNLQETQYFGPGTRLLVL.

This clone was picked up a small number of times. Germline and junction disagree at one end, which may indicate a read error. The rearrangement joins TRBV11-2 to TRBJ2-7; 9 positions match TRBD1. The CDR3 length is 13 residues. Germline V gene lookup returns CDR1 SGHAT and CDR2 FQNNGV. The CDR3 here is CASSVASRTGESF. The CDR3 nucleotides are TGTGCCAGCAGCGTCGCGTCGAGGACAGGGGAGAGCTTC.

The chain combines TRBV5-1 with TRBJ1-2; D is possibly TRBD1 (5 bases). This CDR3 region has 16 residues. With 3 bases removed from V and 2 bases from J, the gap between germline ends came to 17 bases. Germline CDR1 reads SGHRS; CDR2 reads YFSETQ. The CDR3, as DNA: TGCGCCAGCAGCTCCGCCCCGAACACAGGAAACTATGGCTACACCTTC. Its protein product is CASSSAPNTGNYGYTF.

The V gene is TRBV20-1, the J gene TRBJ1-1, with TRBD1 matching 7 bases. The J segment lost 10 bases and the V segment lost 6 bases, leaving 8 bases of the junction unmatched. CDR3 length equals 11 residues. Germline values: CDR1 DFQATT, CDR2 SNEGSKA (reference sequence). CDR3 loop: CSAYTQGGAFF. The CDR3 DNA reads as TGCAGTGCCTATACGCAGGGGGGAGCTTTCTTT.

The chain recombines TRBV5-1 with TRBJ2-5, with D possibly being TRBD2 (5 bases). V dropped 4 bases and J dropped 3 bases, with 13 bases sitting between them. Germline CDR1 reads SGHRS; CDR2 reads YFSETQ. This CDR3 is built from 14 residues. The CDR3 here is CASSLGSGKETQYF. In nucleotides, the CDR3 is TGCGCCAGCAGCCTGGGGTCCGGGAAAGAGACCCAGTACTTC.

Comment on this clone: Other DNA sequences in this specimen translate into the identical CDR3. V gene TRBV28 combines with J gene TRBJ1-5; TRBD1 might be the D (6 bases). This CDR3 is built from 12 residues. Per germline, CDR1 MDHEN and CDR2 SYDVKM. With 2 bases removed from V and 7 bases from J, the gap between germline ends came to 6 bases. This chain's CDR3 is CASSLQGQPQHF. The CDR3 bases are TGTGCCAGCAGTTTACAGGGGCAGCCCCAGCATTTT.